This TCR beta chain originates from a study of cytomegalovirus exposure and HLA in healthy donors. Whole-study findings and limits: Altogether, some 170 TCR beta chains were recorded as cytomegalovirus-associated.

Repertoires were generated with immunoSEQ multiplex PCR, while TCRdb's copy carries only in-frame clones and drops some. The top ten hold approximately 1% of the sample, which has more than 250,000 clones, 75% to 90% seen once. There are 17 residues in the CDR3. CDR1 and CDR2 (germline): LGHNA, YNFKEQ. The V end lost 3 bases, the J end lost 0 bases, and 17 bases lay between the germline ends. With respect to this clone: Antigen specificity is unknown.

The specimen sequenced was PBMCs. The J gene is TRBJ1-1, the V gene TRBV4-2; D might be TRBD1 (5 bases). The clonotype comes from a woman in her 30s in good health and CMV-seropositive. CDR3 residues: CASSQTLQEPMNTEAFF. CDR3 DNA sequence: TGTGCCAGCAGCCAGACATTACAGGAGCCAATGAACACTGAAGCTTTCTTT.